Below are 8 T cell receptor beta chains sequenced from a single sample in a study of graft-versus-host responses after intestinal transplantation. Profiled with immunoSEQ multiplex PCR; TCRdb holds only in-frame clones, not every one. The sample shows 75,000 to 100,000 clones, about four fifths of them seen only once. Their antigens remain unidentified. The source material was unstimulated CD8+ T cells sorted from spleen or lymph node cells, sampled before intestinal transplant. The receptor set was obtained from a human donor who received an intestinal transplant.

This sequence joins TRBV6-1 and TRBJ2-1; TRBD1 agrees at 8 bases. The trim removed 0 bases at V and 5 bases at J, leaving 3 bases unmatched. The CDR3 spans 15 residues. The germline V gene encodes CDR1 MNHNS and CDR2 SASEGT. This chain's CDR3 is CASSEAPDRDNEQFF. DNA of the CDR3: TGTGCCAGCAGTGAAGCCCCGGACAGGGACAATGAGCAGTTCTTC.

The gene calls are TRBV30 and TRBJ2-2; D ambiguous. The CDR3 contains 11 residues. V was clipped by 7 bases and J by 7 bases, with 10 bases between them. Germline CDR1 and CDR2: GTSNPN and SVGIG (reference sequence). The CDR3 reads CALGWGGELFF. CDR3 DNA sequence: TGTGCCTTGGGATGGGGCGGGGAGCTGTTTTTT.

V and J are TRBV29-1 and TRBJ2-7, with D possibly being TRBD1 (6 bases). The V and J ends lost 6 bases and 3 bases respectively, with 9 bases between them. Germline V gene sequence: CDR1 SQVTM, CDR2 ANQGSEA. The CDR3 extends over 11 amino acids. The CDR3 sequence is CSVDSNYEQYF. The DNA of the CDR3 is TGCAGCGTGGACAGTAACTACGAGCAGTACTTC.

The V and J genes are TRBV4-1 and TRBJ2-2; TRBD2 might be the D (6 bases). This CDR3 region has 12 residues. CDR1 and CDR2 from the germline V gene are MGHRA and YSYEKL. Trimming took off 3 bases at V and 7 bases at J, with 6 bases between the two ends. CDR3 sequence reads: CASSQTSGELFF. The DNA of the CDR3 is TGCGCCAGCAGCCAGACTAGCGGGGAGCTGTTTTTT.

The V and J genes are TRBV6-5 and TRBJ2-7; possibly TRBD2 for D (6 bases). Trimming removed 0 bases from V and 1 base from J, with 13 bases in between. Germline V gene data show CDR1 as MNHEY and CDR2 as SVGAGI. The CDR3 consists of 16 residues. CDR3 loop: CASSYSGGGGSYEQYF. The CDR3 DNA follows: TGTGCCAGCAGTTACTCCGGGGGAGGCGGATCCTACGAGCAGTACTTC.

The chain combines TRBV5-1 with TRBJ2-1, with TRBD1 matching over 9 bases. The germline V gene encodes CDR1 SGHRS and CDR2 YFSETQ. The CDR3 covers 16 residues. With 0 bases clipped from V and 4 bases from J, the junction kept 5 bases outside the gene matches. CDR3 sequence: CASSLGDRENYNEQFF. The CDR3 nucleotides read TGCGCCAGCAGCTTGGGGGACAGGGAAAATTACAATGAGCAGTTCTTC.

CDR3 residues: CASSEGGGELFF. The CDR3 DNA reads as TGTGCCAGCAGTGAAGGGGGCGGGGAGCTGTTTTTT. The genes are TRBV6-5 and TRBJ2-2; D possibly corresponds to TRBD1 (6 bases). This CDR3 has 12 amino acids. Germline CDR1 and CDR2: MNHEY and SVGAGI. V lost 5 bases, J lost 7 bases, and 8 bases lay in between.

The genes are TRBV5-4 and TRBJ1-6, with D hard to call. The CDR3 sequence is 15 residues long. V lost 1 base and J 2 bases, leaving 7 bases between the germline ends. Germline CDR1 and CDR2: SGHNT and YYREEE (reference sequence). As DNA, the CDR3 is TGTGCCAGCAGCTTGACACCTACCTATAATTCACCCCTCCACTTT. Its protein is CASSLTPTYNSPLHF. Together with reference TRBV5-4 and TRBJ1-6, the CDR3 gives the full variable domain: ETGVTQSPTHLIKTRGQQVTLRCSSQSGHNTVSWYQQALGQGPQFIFQYYREEENGRGNFPPRFSGLQFPNYSSELNVNALELDDSALYLCASSLTPTYNSPLHFGNGTRLTVT.